This is a list of T cell receptor beta chains from one sample in a study of blood T cell repertoires in COVID-19. The protocol was immunoSEQ multiplex PCR, while the TCRdb copy is restricted to in-frame clones and leaves out a portion. The sample has 250,000 to 300,000 clones, about 90% seen once. Sequenced sample: peripheral blood. Receptors were obtained from a woman between 45 and 65 years old with COVID-19, enrolled during active disease. Both conserved end residues are part of each CDR3. A D gene is named only where the DNA matches it firmly. Expanded clones get a size class; other rows say once, few or many, or leave the size out.

j_call,clone_size,v_call,d_call,cdr3_nt,cdr3_aa
TRBJ2-3,NA,TRBV12-3/TRBV12-4,NA,TGTGCCAGCAGTTCAGGGGAACGTACGCAGTATTTT,CASSSGERTQYF
TRBJ2-1,NA,TRBV6-9,TRBD1,TGTGCCAGCAGTTATTCTAAGGTCCCCCGGTCGACAGGGGTGGATGAGCAGTTCTTC,CASSYSKVPRSTGVDEQFF
TRBJ2-1,NA,TRBV30,NA,TGTGCCTGGAGCTGGACTACCGAGCAGTTCTTC,CAWSWTTEQFF
TRBJ2-1,NA,TRBV7-9,TRBD2,TGTGCCACATTAGCGGGAAACTCCTACAATGAGCAGTTCTTC,CATLAGNSYNEQFF
TRBJ1-2,NA,TRBV5-1,TRBD1,TGCGCCAGCAGCTTGGAGGGACAGGGGAGCGGCTACACCTTC,CASSLEGQGSGYTF
TRBJ1-3,NA,TRBV6-5,TRBD1,TGTGCCAGCAGGGGACAGGGGAAGGGAAACACCATATATTTT,CASRGQGKGNTIYF
TRBJ2-7,NA,TRBV5-4,NA,TGTGCCAGCAGCTTGGAGGCGGCCTCCTACGAGCAGTACTTC,CASSLEAASYEQYF
TRBJ1-2,once,TRBV5-6,TRBD1,TGTGCCAGCAGCTTGGCCTCCGGGACAGGGGGTGACTATGGCTACACCTTC,CASSLASGTGGDYGYTF
TRBJ2-5,NA,TRBV7-9,NA,TGTGCCAGCACTCGCCCGGGGGAAGAGACCCAGTACTTC,CASTRPGEETQYF
TRBJ2-1,NA,TRBV19,TRBD2,TGTGCCAGTAGTATAGGATTTGCGACTAGCGTCAATGAGCAGTTCTTC,CASSIGFATSVNEQFF
TRBJ2-1,NA,TRBV19,NA,TGTGCCAGTAGTATTCATCATGGGAGGTCCTACAATGAGCAGTTCTTC,CASSIHHGRSYNEQFF
TRBJ2-5,NA,TRBV27,TRBD1,TGTGCCAGACAGGGGGCCAGGACCCAGTACTTC,CARQGARTQYF
TRBJ2-5,NA,TRBV5-1,NA,TGCGCCAGCAGCTTGGTTGGCGGATTGAGGTACTTC,CASSLVGGLRYF
TRBJ1-1,NA,TRBV24-1,NA,TGTGCCACCAGTGATGCGGGGCCCGAGAACACTGAAGCTTTCTTT,CATSDAGPENTEAFF
TRBJ2-7,NA,TRBV7-9,TRBD2,TGTGCCAGCAGCTTAGTTCCTAGCGGGAGGGGGTACGAGCAGTACTTC,CASSLVPSGRGYEQYF
TRBJ1-3,NA,TRBV12-3/TRBV12-4,NA,TGTGCCAGCAGTAAAGACAGTGGAAACACCATATATTTT,CASSKDSGNTIYF
TRBJ2-1,NA,TRBV20-1,TRBD2,TGCAGTGCGAAACAGACTAGCGGGCAGTTCTTC,CSAKQTSGQFF
TRBJ2-6,once,TRBV3-1/TRBV3-2,NA,TGTGCCAGCAGCCAAGGCAGGCAGGGTTCATCTGGGGCCAACGTCCTGACTTTC,CASSQGRQGSSGANVLTF
TRBJ1-4,NA,TRBV7-9,TRBD1,TGTGCCAGCAGCTTAGGGGGACAGGGAGGGGAAAAACTGTTTTTT,CASSLGGQGGEKLFF
TRBJ2-2,NA,TRBV30,NA,TGTGCCTGGAGTCAAACCACTAGCACCGGGGAGCTGTTTTTT,CAWSQTTSTGELFF
TRBJ1-1,NA,TRBV7-9,NA,TGTGCCAGCAGCTTAGGATGGGGGGGAGGCACTGAAGCTTTCTTT,CASSLGWGGGTEAFF
TRBJ2-1,NA,TRBV24-1,TRBD1,TGTGCCACCAGTGATTTGAAGGGACAGGGTAGCCACAATGAGCAGTTCTTC,CATSDLKGQGSHNEQFF
TRBJ2-1,once,TRBV18,NA,TGTGCCAGCTCACCTCGACAGGCAGGATACAATGAGCAGTTCTTC,CASSPRQAGYNEQFF
TRBJ2-7,NA,TRBV11-3,TRBD2,TGTGCCAGCAGCTTAGAACTAGCGGGAGCATCCTACGAGCAGTACTTC,CASSLELAGASYEQYF
TRBJ2-3,NA,TRBV7-3,NA,TGTGCCAGCAGACGAGGTGGGGGCGGGAGCCGAGGAACAGATACGCAGTATTTT,CASRRGGGGSRGTDTQYF
TRBJ2-5,NA,TRBV5-8,TRBD2,TGTGCCAGCAGCTGGGGGACTAGCGGGACCCAAGAGACCCAGTACTTC,CASSWGTSGTQETQYF
TRBJ1-3,NA,TRBV10-3,TRBD1,TGTGCCATCGGACAGGGAGATGGAAACACCATATATTTT,CAIGQGDGNTIYF
TRBJ1-1,NA,TRBV7-6,NA,TGTGCCAGCAGCCCAGAGGGCCCGAACACTGAAGCTTTCTTT,CASSPEGPNTEAFF
TRBJ1-2,NA,TRBV5-8,NA,TGTGCCAGCAGCCCCGGGACAACACCTCGGGTCGGCTACACCTTC,CASSPGTTPRVGYTF
TRBJ2-7,NA,TRBV3-1/TRBV3-2,NA,TGTGCCAGCAGTGTACAGGGACGTGGTATACACTCCTACGAGCAGTACTTC,CASSVQGRGIHSYEQYF
TRBJ2-7,NA,TRBV14,TRBD2,TGTGCCAGCAGCCAACTTAGCGGGCCGGCCTACGAGCAGTACTTC,CASSQLSGPAYEQYF
TRBJ2-2,NA,TRBV25-1,TRBD2,TGTGCCAGCAGCCCGGGACTAGCGAACACCGGGGAGCTGTTTTTT,CASSPGLANTGELFF
TRBJ2-4,NA,TRBV19,NA,TGTGCCAGTAGTTTCGGGGACATTCAGTACTTC,CASSFGDIQYF
TRBJ1-2,NA,TRBV19,NA,TGTGCCAGTAGTATAAGGATTGCCTCGGGCTATGGCTACACCTTC,CASSIRIASGYGYTF
TRBJ2-1,NA,TRBV29-1,NA,TGCAGCGGAAGAACTTCCAGTCCTAGCTCCTACAATGAGCAGTTCTTC,CSGRTSSPSSYNEQFF
TRBJ1-2,NA,TRBV19,NA,TGTGCCAGTAGTATATCCGGCTATGGCTACACCTTC,CASSISGYGYTF
TRBJ2-7,NA,TRBV11-2,TRBD2,TGTGCCAGCAGCTTAGGCGGGAGGGCCTCTTTCGAGCAGTACTTC,CASSLGGRASFEQYF
TRBJ2-1,NA,TRBV29-1,TRBD2,TGCAGCGTTGACAAAATAGCGGGATTAACCAATGAGCAGTTCTTC,CSVDKIAGLTNEQFF
TRBJ2-1,NA,TRBV24-1,NA,TGTGCCACCAGTGATGGACGGGAGATATACAATGAGCAGTTCTTC,CATSDGREIYNEQFF
TRBJ1-2,NA,TRBV6-1,NA,TGTGCCAGCTGGGGCACACGCGAACCAAACTATGGCTACACCTTC,CASWGTREPNYGYTF
TRBJ2-1,NA,TRBV2,TRBD2,TGTGCCAGCAGTGTGACTAGCGGTTACAATGAGCAGTTCTTC,CASSVTSGYNEQFF
TRBJ1-2,NA,TRBV29-1,NA,TGCAGCGTTGACGGGGGGAATGGCTACACCTTC,CSVDGGNGYTF
TRBJ2-7,NA,TRBV9,TRBD2,TGTGCCAGCAGCGTAGGTCTACTAGCGGCTGACGAGCAGTACTTC,CASSVGLLAADEQYF